Shown below are 24 T cell receptor beta chains from a single sample sequenced in a study of blood T cell repertoires in COVID-19. The table came from immunoSEQ multiplex PCR; TCRdb's copy has only in-frame clones and leaves some out. Counted here are about 110,000 clones, around 86% occurring once; the ten biggest clones make up approximately 4.1%. The sample was peripheral blood. The receptors come from a woman in her sixties or seventies with acute or convalescent COVID-19.

V usage is TRBV6-6 and J usage is TRBJ2-3; 10 positions match TRBD2. Trimming cost V 2 bases and J 1 base; bases outside gene matches: 3. Germline assignment: CDR1 MNHNY and CDR2 SVGAGI (reference sequence). There are 16 residues in the CDR3. The CDR3 bases are TGTGCCAGCAGTTACGCCGGGACTAGCGGCACAGATACGCAGTATTTT. Translated, it gives CASSYAGTSGTDTQYF.

The chain has TRBV12-3 or TRBV12-4 and TRBJ1-3, with D perhaps matching TRBD1 (5 bases). Trimming shortened V by 9 bases and J by 4 bases, and 10 bases separated the two germline ends. The CDR3 is 12 residues long. The CDR3 sequence: CASTGAGNTIYF. The CDR3 DNA follows: TGTGCCAGTACAGGAGCCGGAAACACCATATATTTT.

The V and J genes are TRBV28 and TRBJ1-2; 7 positions match TRBD1. With 4 bases clipped from V and 4 bases from J, the junction kept 18 bases outside the gene matches. The CDR3 has 18 residues. CDR1 MDHEN and CDR2 SYDVKM come from the germline V gene. CDR3 sequence reads: CASSSMSSPGGTSYGYTF. The DNA of the CDR3 is TGTGCCAGCAGTTCAATGTCAAGCCCAGGGGGAACTTCCTATGGCTACACCTTC.

V and J are TRBV6-4 and TRBJ1-5; 8 bases agree with TRBD1. The trim removed 10 bases at V and 4 bases at J, leaving 18 bases unmatched. This CDR3 comprises 17 residues. The germline CDR1 and CDR2 sequences are MRHNA and SNTAGT. CDR3 loop: CATWTKGTDRGNQPQHF. The CDR3 coding sequence is TGTGCCACCTGGACTAAGGGGACAGACAGGGGAAATCAGCCCCAGCATTTT.

The rearrangement links TRBV27 to TRBJ1-2, with TRBD1 identical over 7 bases. In germline, CDR1 is MNHEY, CDR2 SMNVEV (reference sequence). CDR3 size: 13 residues. V lost 7 bases to trimming and J lost 7 bases; unmatched junction nucleotides: 9. CDR3 nucleotide sequence: TGTGCCAGCAAACCGGGACAGCTATCTGGCTACACCTTC. It specifies CASKPGQLSGYTF.

This sequence joins TRBV5-4 and TRBJ1-2; possible D gene TRBD1, 5 bases. Deletions cut 1 base from V and 3 bases from J, with 10 bases between. This CDR3 contains 14 residues. Looked up from germline, CDR1 is SGHNT and CDR2 is YYREEE (reference sequence). The CDR3 DNA sequence: TGTGCCAGCAGCTTGCCCGACAGTTACTATGGCTACACCTTC. Translated, it gives CASSLPDSYYGYTF.

V and J are TRBV4-3 and TRBJ1-1, with D uncertain. Germline V gene sequence: CDR1 LGHNA, CDR2 YSLEER. This CDR3 comprises 16 residues. The V end was cut by 5 bases, the J end by 2 bases, with 18 bases between. CDR3 protein: CASSSMSSRVNTEAFF. The CDR3 DNA reads TGCGCCAGCAGCTCCATGTCCTCGAGAGTTAACACTGAAGCTTTCTTT.

About this clone: The germline gene is not matched at one end of the junction; a read error may be the cause. The J gene is TRBJ2-5, the V gene TRBV7-7, with TRBD1 as a possible D gene (6 bases). The CDR3 totals 14 residues. From germline, CDR1 is SSHAT and CDR2 FNYEAQ (reference sequence). In nucleotides, the CDR3 is TGTGCTAGCAGCGCAACGACAGGAGGAGAGACCCAGTACTTC. As protein: CASSATTGGETQYF.

This chain connects TRBV12-5 to TRBJ2-1; possibly TRBD1 for D (6 bases). Germline loops: CDR1 LGHNT, CDR2 FRNRAP. This CDR3 has 15 residues. The V and J ends lost 1 base and 8 bases respectively, with 15 bases between them. In DNA form, the CDR3 reads TGTGCTAGTGGTTTGGAGGGGACACGGCCCGATGAGCAGTTCTTC. Amino acid sequence: CASGLEGTRPDEQFF. The whole variable domain, remainder taken from reference TRBV12-5 and TRBJ2-1, is DARVTQTPRHKVTEMGQEVTMRCQPILGHNTVFWYRQTMMQGLELLAYFRNRAPLDDSGMPKDRFSAEMPDATLATLKIQPSEPRDSAVYFCASGLEGTRPDEQFFGPGTRLTVL.

This clone has a handful of counts. The chain combines TRBV11-1 with TRBJ1-2; D unclear. The V and J ends lost 5 bases and 3 bases respectively, with 7 bases between them. The CDR3 runs to 12 residues. Germline CDR1 and CDR2: SGHAT and FQDESV (reference sequence). The CDR3 sequence: CASSDIYYGYTF. The CDR3 DNA reads as TGTGCCAGCAGCGACATTTACTATGGCTACACCTTC.

This chain uses TRBV6-6 with TRBJ2-7, with TRBD2 matching 7 bases. The CDR3 contains 15 residues. The V gene end was trimmed by 0 bases and the J gene end by 4 bases; junction bases not matched to a gene: 6. Germline CDR1 is MNHNY and CDR2 is SVGAGI (reference sequence). CDR3 in amino acids: CASSYSRDYQYEQYF. In DNA, the CDR3 is TGTGCCAGCAGTTACTCTAGGGACTACCAATACGAGCAGTACTTC.

This clone was seen a single time. The chain recombines TRBV7-8 with TRBJ1-4, with D perhaps matching TRBD1 (6 bases). V was cut by 4 bases and J by 7 bases, with 10 bases left in between. There are 13 residues in the CDR3. The germline CDR1 and CDR2 sequences are SGHVS and FQNEAQ. CDR3 sequence (DNA): TGTGCCAGCAGCTACAGGGCCCCTGAAAAACTGTTTTTT. It yields the protein CASSYRAPEKLFF.

The chain employs TRBV19 and TRBJ1-6; tentatively, D is TRBD1 (5 bases). Deletions cut 3 bases from V and 7 bases from J, with 10 bases between. This CDR3 has 14 amino acids. Germline V lookup: CDR1 LNHDA, CDR2 SQIVND (reference sequence). Written as DNA, the CDR3 is TGTGCCAGTAGTATTGGGGGGTCGAATTCACCCCTCCACTTT. Its translation: CASSIGGSNSPLHF.

The rearrangement uses TRBV4-3 and TRBJ1-4; 7 bases are shared with TRBD1. This CDR3 comprises 15 residues. In germline, CDR1 is LGHNA, CDR2 YSLEER. Trimming took 1 base from V and 6 from J; bases not matched to a gene: 5. The CDR3 DNA is TGCGCCAGCAGCCAAGCCCGGGACAGCTATGAAAAACTGTTTTTT. It encodes CASSQARDSYEKLFF.

The chain has TRBV7-9 and TRBJ2-7, with 7 bases matching TRBD2. After removal of 5 bases from V and 2 bases from J, the junction contained 3 bases not matched to a gene. Looked up from germline, CDR1 is SEHNR and CDR2 is FQNEAQ (reference sequence). The CDR3 has 13 amino acids. The CDR3 reads CASSPGLPYEQYF. The CDR3 nucleotides read TGTGCCAGCAGCCCGGGACTACCCTACGAGCAGTACTTC. Based on the CDR3 plus reference TRBV7-9 and TRBJ2-7, the full variable domain is DTGVSQNPRHKITKRGQNVTFRCDPISEHNRLYWYRQTLGQGPEFLTYFQNEAQLEKSRLLSDRFSAERPKGSFSTLEIQRTEQGDSAMYLCASSPGLPYEQYFGPGTRLTVT.

This rearrangement joins TRBV12-3 or TRBV12-4 to TRBJ1-1; D call uncertain. This CDR3 spans 12 amino acids. Trimming left V 0 bases short and J 11 bases short, with 10 bases between. The CDR3 sequence is CASSLAATGAFF. CDR3 in DNA: TGTGCCAGCAGTTTAGCGGCCACCGGGGCTTTCTTT.

V usage is TRBV6-6 and J usage is TRBJ2-3; the D gene is possibly TRBD2 (6 bases). Germline CDR1 MNHNY, CDR2 SVGAGI (reference sequence). This CDR3 region has 15 residues. Trimming took 4 bases from V and 2 from J, leaving 13 bases between them. The CDR3 region is CASSFPGTSTDTQYF. CDR3 coding DNA: TGTGCCAGCAGTTTTCCCGGGACTTCCACAGATACGCAGTATTTT.

The CDR3 loop reads CASSLEGPGQETQYF. In nucleotides, the CDR3 is TGTGCCAGCAGCCTCGAGGGCCCCGGCCAAGAGACCCAGTACTTC. The chain joins TRBV3-1 (or the pseudogene TRBV3-2) to TRBJ2-5, with D perhaps matching TRBD2 (5 bases). Deletions cut 4 bases from V and 1 base from J, with 13 bases between. Per germline, CDR1 LGHDT and CDR2 YNNKEL (reference sequence). The CDR3 runs to 15 residues.

J is TRBJ1-3 and V is TRBV28; TRBD1 aligns across 7 bases. Trimming took 5 bases from V and 4 from J; bases not matched to a gene: 2. CDR1 is MDHEN, CDR2 SYDVKM, per germline. The CDR3 runs to 13 residues. The chain's CDR3 is CASSKQGGNTIYF. The CDR3 region has the DNA TGTGCCAGCAGTAAACAGGGGGGAAACACCATATATTTT.

The rearrangement joins TRBV6-6 to TRBJ2-6; TRBD1 agrees at 8 bases. Trimming took 5 bases from V and 1 from J; bases not matched to a gene: 7. Germline V gene sequence: CDR1 MNHNY, CDR2 SVGAGI (reference sequence). The CDR3 loop spans 17 amino acids. The CDR3 here is CASSPWTGTSGANVLTF. In DNA, the CDR3 is TGTGCCAGCAGTCCGTGGACAGGGACTTCTGGGGCCAACGTCCTGACTTTC.

The CDR3 nucleotides are TGTGCCAGCAGGAAGGACAGATACACTGAAGCTTTCTTT. Translating gives CASRKDRYTEAFF. This chain connects TRBV6-5 to TRBJ1-1; D is perhaps TRBD1 (6 bases). The germline V gene has CDR1 MNHEY and CDR2 SVGAGI. The germline V and J ends were trimmed by 6 bases and 3 bases, with 11 bases remaining between them. This CDR3 comprises 13 residues.

The chain couples TRBV19 to TRBJ2-7, with a tentative D call TRBD1 (6 bases). Per germline, CDR1 LNHDA and CDR2 SQIVND (reference sequence). The ends were cut back, 3 bases at V and 2 bases at J, with 8 bases in the middle. The CDR3 has 13 amino acids. DNA for the CDR3: TGTGCCAGTAGTATTCAGGGGACCTACGAGCAGTACTTC. This gives the protein CASSIQGTYEQYF.

The chain joins TRBV5-5 to TRBJ2-2; the D is unclear. V was pared by 2 bases and J by 4 bases, with 9 bases between. Germline V gene sequence: CDR1 SGHKS, CDR2 YYEKEE (reference sequence). CDR3 size: 14 residues. This CDR3 reads CASSLARSTGELFF. The CDR3 DNA follows: TGTGCCAGCAGCTTAGCCAGGTCCACCGGGGAGCTGTTTTTT.

This clone appeared a few times. The gene calls are TRBV18 and TRBJ2-2; D possibly corresponds to TRBD2 (7 bases). The CDR3 length is 18 residues. V was shortened by 0 bases and J by 1 base, with 15 bases between the two germline ends. From germline, CDR1 is KGHSH and CDR2 LQKENI. In DNA, the CDR3 is TGTGCCAGCTCACCACCGAAGGCGGGGGCAAGGAACACCGGGGAGCTGTTTTTT. It codes for CASSPPKAGARNTGELFF.